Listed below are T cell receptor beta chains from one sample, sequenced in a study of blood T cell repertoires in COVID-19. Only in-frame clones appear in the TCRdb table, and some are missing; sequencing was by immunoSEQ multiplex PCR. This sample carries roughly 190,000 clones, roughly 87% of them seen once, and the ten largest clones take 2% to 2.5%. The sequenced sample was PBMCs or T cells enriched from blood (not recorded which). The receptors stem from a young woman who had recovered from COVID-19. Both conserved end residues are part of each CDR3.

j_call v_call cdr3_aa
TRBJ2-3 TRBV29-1 CSVSYGAQDTQYF
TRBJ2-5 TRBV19 CASSMISGEAETQYF
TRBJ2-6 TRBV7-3 CASSAQGSGANVLTF
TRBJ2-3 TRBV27 CASSKGADTQYF
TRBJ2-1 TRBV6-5 CASMMAGAYNEQFF
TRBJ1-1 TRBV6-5 CASSYGTGRSTEAFF
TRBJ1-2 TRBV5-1 CASSARDGALKSEGYTF
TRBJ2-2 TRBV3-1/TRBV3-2 CASSQERTSDVTGELFF
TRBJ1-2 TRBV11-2 CASSLAQSYGYTF
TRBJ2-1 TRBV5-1 CASSSPSGGASSYNEQFF
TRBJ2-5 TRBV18 CASSPPSGVSRETQYF
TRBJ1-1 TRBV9 CASSPRGNTEAFF
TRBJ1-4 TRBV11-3 CASSLRGEKLFF
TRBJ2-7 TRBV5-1 CASSLDYWGGEQYF
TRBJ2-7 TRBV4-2 CASSQDTGRYEQYF
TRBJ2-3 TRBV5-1 CASSFTGSPNTDTQYF
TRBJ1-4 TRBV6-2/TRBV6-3 CASSYRQGGSEKLFF
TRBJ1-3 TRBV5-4 CASSAGTGRVQGNTIYF
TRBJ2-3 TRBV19 CASSIDKPGQGADTQYF
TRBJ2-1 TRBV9 CASSDRESSYNEQFF
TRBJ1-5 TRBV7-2 CASSSRTGDNQPQHF
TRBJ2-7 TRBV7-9 CASSLDRGTSYEQYF
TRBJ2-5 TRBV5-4 CASSLERGHQETQYF
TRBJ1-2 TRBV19 CASSIVLYGQGYGYTF
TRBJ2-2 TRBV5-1 CASSKRDRTGELFF
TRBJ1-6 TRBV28 CASSFIQNNSPLHF
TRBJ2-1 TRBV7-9 CASSSLAASGVNEQFF
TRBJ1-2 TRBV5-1 CASSQDSTNYGYTF
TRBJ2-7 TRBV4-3 CASSQAPHQIYEQYF